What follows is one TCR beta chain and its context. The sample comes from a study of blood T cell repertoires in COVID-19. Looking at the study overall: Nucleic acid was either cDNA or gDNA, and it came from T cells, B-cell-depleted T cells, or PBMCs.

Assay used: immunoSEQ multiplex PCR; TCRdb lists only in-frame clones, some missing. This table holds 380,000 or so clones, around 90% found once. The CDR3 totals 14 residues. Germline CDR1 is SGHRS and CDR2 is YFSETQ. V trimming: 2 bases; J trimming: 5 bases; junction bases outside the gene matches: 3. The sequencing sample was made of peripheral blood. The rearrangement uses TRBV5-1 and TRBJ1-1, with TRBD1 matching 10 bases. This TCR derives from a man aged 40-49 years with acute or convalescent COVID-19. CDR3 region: CASSLGTGATEAFF. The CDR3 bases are TGCGCCAGCAGCTTAGGGACAGGGGCTACTGAAGCTTTCTTT.